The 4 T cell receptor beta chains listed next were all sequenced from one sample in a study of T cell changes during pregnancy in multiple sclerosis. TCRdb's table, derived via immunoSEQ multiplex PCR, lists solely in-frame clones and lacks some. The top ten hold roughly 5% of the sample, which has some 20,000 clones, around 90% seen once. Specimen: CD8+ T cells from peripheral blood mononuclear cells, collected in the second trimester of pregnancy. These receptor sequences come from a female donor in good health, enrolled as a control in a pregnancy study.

For the CDR3, the DNA is TGTGCCAGCAGTTTTGGGGGCAGTTCACCCCTCCACTTT. It encodes CASSFGGSSPLHF. The J gene is TRBJ1-6, the V gene TRBV27; the D gene is possibly TRBD1 (6 bases). The CDR3 length is 13 residues. The V end lost 3 bases, the J end lost 9 bases, and 9 bases lay between the germline ends. Germline V gene data show CDR1 as MNHEY and CDR2 as SMNVEV (reference sequence).

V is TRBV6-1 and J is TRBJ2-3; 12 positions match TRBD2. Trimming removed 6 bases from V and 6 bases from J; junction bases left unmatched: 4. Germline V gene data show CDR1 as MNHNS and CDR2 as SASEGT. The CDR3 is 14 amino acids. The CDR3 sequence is CASRGLAGSDTQYF. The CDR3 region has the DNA TGTGCCAGCAGGGGACTAGCGGGTTCGGATACGCAGTATTTT.

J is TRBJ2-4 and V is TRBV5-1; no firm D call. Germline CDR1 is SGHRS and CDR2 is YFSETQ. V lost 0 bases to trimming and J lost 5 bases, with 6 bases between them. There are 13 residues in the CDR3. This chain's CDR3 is CASSLASENIQYF. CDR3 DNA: TGCGCCAGCAGCTTGGCGTCGGAAAACATTCAGTACTTC. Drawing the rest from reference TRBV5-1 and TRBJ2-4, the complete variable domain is KAGVTQTPRYLIKTRGQQVTLSCSPISGHRSVSWYQQTPGQGLQFLFEYFSETQRNKGNFPGRFSGRQFSNSRSEMNVSTLELGDSALYLCASSLASENIQYFGAGTRLSVL.

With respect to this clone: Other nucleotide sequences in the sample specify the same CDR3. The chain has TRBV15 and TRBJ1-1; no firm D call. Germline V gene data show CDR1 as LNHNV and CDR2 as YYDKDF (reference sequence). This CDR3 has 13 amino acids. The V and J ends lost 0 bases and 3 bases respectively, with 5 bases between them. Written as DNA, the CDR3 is TGTGCCACCAGCAGAGAACGGTACACTGAAGCTTTCTTT. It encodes CATSRERYTEAFF. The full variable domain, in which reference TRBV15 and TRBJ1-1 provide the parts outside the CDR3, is DAMVIQNPRYQVTQFGKPVTLSCSQTLNHNVMYWYQQKSSQAPKLLFHYYDKDFNNEADTPDNFQSRRPNTSFCFLDIRSPGLGDTAMYLCATSRERYTEAFFGQGTRLTVV.